Listed here are 29 T cell receptor beta chains from one sample, sequenced in a study of blood T cells in healthy people across ages. It was with a sample-barcoded 5' primer and a J-beta primer mix that a second PCR of roughly 7 to 12 cycles was run. TCRdb reprocessed the 5' RACE reads with MiXCR, giving one entry per CDR3 protein. This table holds 800,000 to 1,300,000 distinct CDR3 sequences, roughly 24% found once. This sample also belongs to another study, concerning T cells of mothers and their children.

Sequences were obtained from blood. The receptors were gathered from a girl aged 2 to 10 in good health.

This clonotype was seen a handful of times. The chain links TRBV27 to TRBJ2-7; maybe TRBD2 (5 bases). Germline CDR1 is MNHEY and CDR2 is SMNVEV (reference sequence). CDR3 length: 11 amino acids. Trimming shortened V by 8 bases and J by 5 bases, and 10 bases separated the two germline ends. The CDR3 nucleotides read TGTGCCAGCCATTCGGGAAACGAGCAGTACTTC. Its protein is CASHSGNEQYF.

The CDR3 reads CASTPPGLAGGEQFF. CDR3 DNA: TGTGCCAGCACCCCCCCCGGACTAGCGGGAGGGGAGCAGTTCTTC. The chain is built from TRBV12-3 or TRBV12-4 and TRBJ2-1; the match to TRBD2 covers 15 bases. This CDR3 spans 15 amino acids. V shed 7 bases and J 10 bases; nucleotides not matched to a gene: 8.

This clonotype was recorded a few times. This chain links TRBV25-1 with TRBJ1-4; possible D gene TRBD1, 5 bases. Trimming stripped 3 bases from V and 7 bases from J, with 12 bases between. This CDR3 is built from 14 residues. Germline V gene sequence: CDR1 MGHDK, CDR2 SYGVNS. CDR3 sequence: CASSDTGGTEKLFF. The DNA for the CDR3 is TGTGCCAGCAGTGATACCGGAGGGACTGAAAAACTGTTTTTT.

The chain links TRBV3-1 to TRBJ2-5; 7 bases agree with TRBD1. TRBJ2-1 matches the DNA end more closely, so the J call is doubtful. The CDR3 runs 13 residues. Germline values: CDR1 LGHDT, CDR2 YNNKEL (reference sequence). CDR3 loop: CASSYGTANEQFF. The CDR3 DNA reads as TGTGCCAGCAGCTACGGGACAGCCAATGAGCAGTTCTTC.

This chain links TRBV7-8 with TRBJ2-5; D is undetermined. Germline V lookup: CDR1 SGHVS, CDR2 FQNEAQ. The CDR3 loop spans 15 amino acids. V lost 1 base and J 1 base, leaving 10 bases between the germline ends. The CDR3: CASSLVKRTQETQYF. As DNA, the CDR3 is TGTGCCAGCAGCTTAGTGAAGAGAACCCAAGAGACCCAGTACTTC.

This sequence joins TRBV7-9 and TRBJ1-5; D is uncertain. The CDR3 consists of 13 residues. V lost 1 base to trimming and J lost 7 bases, with 8 bases between them. Per germline, CDR1 SEHNR and CDR2 FQNEAQ (reference sequence). The CDR3 bases are TGTGCCAGCAGCTTAGGAGATAAGCAGCCCCAGCATTTT. Translating it yields CASSLGDKQPQHF.

As to this clonotype: Because it lacks the conserved phenylalanine or tryptophan at the end, this CDR3 is likely a read error. No DNA is shown, since the ends of the CDR3 on it are uncertain; the CDR3 is the one TCRdb lists. The CDR3 loop reads CASSWGASGGLRADTEYS. The chain uses TRBV12-3 or TRBV12-4 and TRBJ2-3; the table gives TRBD2 as D, unverified against the DNA. 18 amino acids form the CDR3, both terminal residues included.

J is TRBJ2-1 and V is TRBV20-1; D possibly corresponds to TRBD2 (8 bases). CDR3 length equals 14 residues. Germline-derived CDR1 and CDR2 are DFQATT and SNEGSKA (reference sequence). The CDR3 coding sequence is TGCAGCCCACGCCAGGGGGGACTAGGGAATGAGCAGTTCTTC. Translating it yields CSPRQGGLGNEQFF.

This chain uses TRBV7-9 with TRBJ2-5, with 10 bases fitting TRBD1. Trimming removed 8 bases from V and 5 bases from J; junction bases left unmatched: 5. Germline loops: CDR1 SEHNR, CDR2 FQNEAQ (reference sequence). The CDR3 consists of 13 residues. CDR3 coding DNA: TGTGCCAGCCCCGGGACAGGGGAGGAGACCCAGTACTTC. Translated, it gives CASPGTGEETQYF. The whole variable domain, remainder taken from reference TRBV7-9 and TRBJ2-5, is DTGVSQNPRHKITKRGQNVTFRCDPISEHNRLYWYRQTLGQGPEFLTYFQNEAQLEKSRLLSDRFSAERPKGSFSTLEIQRTEQGDSAMYLCASPGTGEETQYFGPGTRLLVL.

This clonotype was observed a few times. The chain employs TRBV14 and TRBJ2-1; D is unresolved. The CDR3 totals 14 residues. Germline loops: CDR1 SGHDN, CDR2 FVKESK. V lost 0 bases and J 7 bases, leaving 10 bases between the germline ends. The CDR3 here is CASSQEIWGNEQFF. The CDR3 DNA follows: TGTGCCAGCAGCCAAGAGATCTGGGGTAATGAGCAGTTCTTC. Together with reference TRBV14 and TRBJ2-1, the CDR3 gives the full variable domain: EAGVTQFPSHSVIEKGQTVTLRCDPISGHDNLYWYRRVMGKEIKFLLHFVKESKQDESGMPNNRFLAERTGGTYSTLKVQPAELEDSGVYFCASSQEIWGNEQFFGPGTRLTVL.

This chain connects TRBV6-1 to TRBJ1-5; 11 bases align to TRBD1. The V gene's germline CDR1 is MNHNS and CDR2 SASEGT. Germline trimming cut 6 bases from V and 5 bases from J; bases unmatched to any gene: 6. There are 15 residues in the CDR3. CDR3 sequence reads: CASRPWTGGDQPQHF. Here the CDR3 DNA reads TGTGCCAGCAGGCCGTGGACAGGGGGCGATCAGCCCCAGCATTTT.

CDR3 nucleotide sequence: TGTGCCAGTAGTATAGCCCGACTTCGACAGGGTGGGGACATTCAGTACTTC. Protein: CASSIARLRQGGDIQYF. The chain links TRBV19 to TRBJ2-4; 7 positions match TRBD1. The CDR3 length is 17 residues. Germline assignment: CDR1 LNHDA and CDR2 SQIVND (reference sequence). V lost 1 base to trimming and J lost 8 bases; unmatched junction nucleotides: 14.

This clonotype came up a few times. The chain links TRBV29-1 to TRBJ2-3, with D maybe TRBD1 (5 bases). The CDR3 totals 12 residues. The V end lost 7 bases, the J end lost 3 bases, and 11 bases lay between the germline ends. The germline CDR1 and CDR2 sequences are SQVTM and ANQGSEA. CDR3 sequence: CSGGAQTDTQYF. CDR3 sequence (DNA): TGCAGCGGGGGCGCTCAGACAGATACGCAGTATTTT.

This clonotype was recorded a few times. The chain uses TRBV29-1 and TRBJ2-1; D gene uncertain. This CDR3 contains 14 residues. The V and J ends lost 6 bases and 0 bases respectively, with 12 bases between them. Germline V gene lookup returns CDR1 SQVTM and CDR2 ANQGSEA. The chain's CDR3 is CSVATSSSYNEQFF. CDR3 in DNA: TGCAGCGTAGCCACCTCTAGCTCCTACAATGAGCAGTTCTTC.

A few counts support this clonotype. The V gene is TRBV7-8, the J gene TRBJ1-5, with D possibly TRBD1 on 6 matching bases. The ends were cut back, 2 bases at V and 3 bases at J, with 11 bases in the middle. Germline assignment: CDR1 SGHVS and CDR2 FQNEAQ. This CDR3 has 15 amino acids. The CDR3: CASSLSPGDNQPQHF. DNA for the CDR3: TGTGCCAGCAGCTTATCCCCAGGGGACAATCAGCCCCAGCATTTT. Using reference TRBV7-8 and TRBJ1-5 for the parts outside the CDR3, the full variable domain is GAGVSQSPRYKVAKRGQDVALRCDPISGHVSLFWYQQALGQGPEFLTYFQNEAQLDKSGLPSDRFFAERPEGSVSTLKIQRTQQEDSAVYLCASSLSPGDNQPQHFGDGTRLSIL.

Many counts were recorded for this clonotype. The chain carries TRBV4-3 and TRBJ2-5; D gene uncertain. Trimming removed 3 bases from V and 4 bases from J, with 9 bases in between. The CDR3 runs to 13 residues. The V gene's germline CDR1 is LGHNA and CDR2 YSLEER. CDR3 sequence: CASSHELRETQYF. In DNA form, the CDR3 reads TGCGCCAGCAGCCATGAACTAAGAGAGACCCAGTACTTC.

Written as DNA, the CDR3 is TGTGCCAGCAGTTTCTGGGTTGGGCGGGAGGCAGATACGCAGTATTTT. It yields the protein CASSFWVGREADTQYF. The chain carries TRBV27 and TRBJ2-3; 8 nucleotides match TRBD2. Losses at the gene ends were 3 bases for V and 4 bases for J; bases not matched to a gene: 9. This CDR3 contains 16 residues. Germline V gives CDR1 MNHEY, CDR2 SMNVEV (reference sequence).

This clonotype was counted only a few times. The chain is built from TRBV6-1 and TRBJ2-7; 7 bases map to TRBD2. There are 15 residues in the CDR3. Germline trimming cut 6 bases from V and 3 bases from J; bases unmatched to any gene: 11. Per germline, CDR1 MNHNS and CDR2 SASEGT. The CDR3 loop reads CASSQRDLSGYEQYF. The DNA of the CDR3 is TGTGCCAGCAGCCAGCGGGACCTCTCGGGCTACGAGCAGTACTTC.

This clonotype was seen a handful of times. This chain joins TRBV3-1 and TRBJ2-2, with TRBD1 identical over 8 bases. The CDR3 covers 14 residues. Trimming at V came to 5 bases and at J to 5 bases, leaving 4 bases not matched to a gene. Germline assignment: CDR1 LGHDT and CDR2 YNNKEL (reference sequence). This CDR3 reads CASSRTGSTGELFF. CDR3 coding DNA: TGTGCCAGCAGCAGGACAGGGAGTACCGGGGAGCTGTTTTTT.

This clonotype was seen more than once but under ten times. The V and J genes are TRBV9 and TRBJ2-7, with D possibly being TRBD1 (6 bases). The V and J ends lost 3 bases and 4 bases respectively, with 14 bases between them. Germline loops: CDR1 SGDLS, CDR2 YYNGEE. The CDR3 spans 14 residues. CDR3 DNA sequence: TGTGCCAGCAGCGCCGGACAGAGAGATTACGAGCAGTACTTC. The encoded protein is CASSAGQRDYEQYF.

V is TRBV7-2 and J is TRBJ2-5; 9 bases are shared with TRBD2. The CDR3 loop spans 16 amino acids. Trimming at V came to 5 bases and at J to 2 bases, leaving 9 bases not matched to a gene. CDR1 SGHTA and CDR2 FQGNSA come from the germline V gene. The CDR3 DNA follows: TGTGCCAGCAGCCTCAATAGCGGGAGTCTACAAGAGACCCAGTACTTC. Encoded protein: CASSLNSGSLQETQYF.

This rearrangement joins TRBV20-1 to TRBJ2-6; D is possibly TRBD1 or TRBD2 (5 bases each). Trimming shortened V by 5 bases and J by 4 bases, and 15 bases separated the two germline ends. Germline CDR1 reads DFQATT; CDR2 reads SNEGSKA (reference sequence). The CDR3 covers 15 residues. The CDR3 spells CSAQDPGLGANVLTF. The CDR3 DNA is TGCAGTGCTCAGGATCCGGGGCTCGGGGCCAACGTCCTGACTTTC.

The chain couples TRBV20-1 to TRBJ2-5; tentatively, D is TRBD2 (6 bases). The J call may be wrong; the DNA end is better matched by TRBJ2-7. In germline, CDR1 is DFQATT, CDR2 SNEGSKA (reference sequence). The CDR3 covers 12 residues. The CDR3, as DNA: TGCAGTGCTAGGGGAGGAGTCTACGAGCAGTACTTC. This sequence encodes CSARGGVYEQYF.

The sample holds a few counts of this clonotype. The J gene is TRBJ1-4, the V gene TRBV29-1; the D is unclear. The CDR3 is 13 residues long. V was cut by 4 bases and J by 4 bases, with 10 bases left in between. Germline values: CDR1 SQVTM, CDR2 ANQGSEA. The CDR3, as DNA: TGCAGCGTTGTGAAGAGTAATAATGAAAAACTGTTTTTT. Protein: CSVVKSNNEKLFF.

V is TRBV20-1 and J is TRBJ1-4; unclear D gene. CDR3 size: 11 residues. The germline gives CDR1 DFQATT, CDR2 SNEGSKA (reference sequence). Trimming shortened V by 1 base and J by 6 bases, and 3 bases separated the two germline ends. CDR3 in DNA: TGCAGTGCTAGAGCGGATGAAAAACTGTTTTTT. It yields the protein CSARADEKLFF.

The chain has TRBV20-1 and TRBJ2-3; no definite D call. CDR3 length: 11 amino acids. Trimming removed 5 bases from V and 8 bases from J, with 11 bases in between. In germline, CDR1 is DFQATT, CDR2 SNEGSKA (reference sequence). This chain's CDR3 is CSAPFRGTQYF. CDR3 in DNA: TGCAGTGCTCCATTTCGTGGTACGCAGTATTTT.

This rearrangement joins TRBV7-2 to TRBJ1-1; the match to TRBD1 covers 7 bases. The CDR3 loop spans 14 amino acids. Germline V gene sequence: CDR1 SGHTA, CDR2 FQGNSA. J was trimmed by 8 bases and V by 4 bases; bases with no gene match: 10. CDR3 sequence: CASSWGFWTGEAFF. The CDR3 region has the DNA TGTGCCAGCAGCTGGGGGTTTTGGACAGGCGAAGCTTTCTTT.

The gene calls are TRBV9 and TRBJ2-1, with 9 positions matching TRBD2. The length of the CDR3 is 15 residues. CDR1 is SGDLS and CDR2 is YYNGEE in the germline V gene. With V trimmed by 2 bases and J by 4 bases, 4 bases remained unmatched. This chain's CDR3 is CASSVGGRGYNEQFF. The CDR3, as DNA: TGTGCCAGCAGCGTCGGCGGGAGGGGGTACAATGAGCAGTTCTTC.

This clonotype was seen more than once but under ten times. Here the CDR3 reads CASSVRPGYQETQYF. CDR3 coding DNA: TGTGCCAGCAGCGTACGGCCTGGGTACCAAGAGACCCAGTACTTC. This chain joins TRBV9 and TRBJ2-5; no reliable D call. The CDR3 is 15 residues long. Trimming shortened V by 1 base and J by 0 bases, and 10 bases separated the two germline ends. The germline CDR1 and CDR2 sequences are SGDLS and YYNGEE.